This T cell receptor (beta chain) was sequenced in a study of shared clonotypes between healthy human individuals. Study context: Three CD4 naive, three CD4 memory, two CD8 naive and one CD8 memory plate were used per donor.

Germline trimming cut 5 bases from V and 3 bases from J; bases unmatched to any gene: 7. Germline CDR1 SGHTA, CDR2 FQGTGA. The CDR3 is 15 amino acids. Method: immunoSEQ multiplex PCR; TCRdb's copy keeps in-frame clones and lacks some. The sample carries hundreds of thousands of clones, around 72% recorded once. Overall study results and limits: Blood was the sole source, and tissue repertoires probably differ.

All of the donors resided in Nashville, Tennessee, and each was a Caucasian adult. Details on this clone: Its antigen remains unidentified.

The receptor was isolated from a woman in her 30s in good health. Input material: memory CD4+ T cells sorted from blood. Subset reported: CD45RA-negative fraction. This chain links TRBV7-3 with TRBJ2-7; 10 nucleotides match TRBD1. CDR3 DNA: TGTGCCAGCAGCCACGGACAGGGGGGTAACTACGAGCAGTACTTC. Protein sequence: CASSHGQGGNYEQYF.